This T cell receptor (beta chain) was documented in a study of cytomegalovirus exposure and HLA in healthy donors. The CDR3 loop spans 16 amino acids. Trimming took 9 bases from V and 0 from J; bases not matched to a gene: 10. The germline CDR1 and CDR2 sequences are LNHDA and SQIVND (reference sequence). In the PCR, 60 Vbeta and 13 Jbeta primers were used. The table came from immunoSEQ multiplex PCR; TCRdb's copy has only in-frame clones and leaves some out. Of tens of thousands of clones in the sample, just over 65% were seen once. V and J are TRBV19 and TRBJ1-1, with TRBD1 matching 10 bases. Input material: PBMCs. The source is a woman in her 30s in good health and CMV-seronegative. Here the CDR3 reads CASQTGGASVNTEAFF. The CDR3, as DNA: TGTGCCAGCCAGACAGGGGGCGCCTCGGTGAACACTGAAGCTTTCTTT.